One T cell receptor beta chain is described in this entry. These data originate in a study of blood T cell repertoires in COVID-19. Study as a whole: The study drew acute and convalescent COVID-19 samples from the United States, Italy and Spain. PBMCs, B-cell-depleted T cells, or T cells were the source of the cDNA or gDNA that made up the material.

The CDR3 extends over 16 amino acids. Trimming took off 4 bases at V and 8 bases at J, with 20 bases between the two ends. Germline V lookup: CDR1 KGHDR, CDR2 SFDVKD. In the original workflow: Amplification of reference gene primers provided the estimated nucleated cell counts. Only in-frame clones appear in the TCRdb table, and some are missing; sequencing was by immunoSEQ multiplex PCR. V and J calls and clone size come straight from that table; D and trimming were deduced from the DNA. The sample has about 23,000 clones; approximately 72% are singletons. Sequenced material: peripheral blood. The chain combines TRBV24-1 with TRBJ2-1, with D perhaps matching TRBD2 (6 bases). The sequence was obtained from a woman aged 80 or over with acute or convalescent COVID-19. The CDR3 nucleotides read TGTGCCACCAGTGACCCGGGGGTTATCGGTGGGGATGAGCAGTTCTTC. Translated: CATSDPGVIGGDEQFF.